This T cell receptor (beta chain) was recovered during a study of Graves' ophthalmopathy and Graves' hyperthyroidism (dated by TCRdb to 2016 to 2019). Background on the whole study: Peripheral blood was collected at initial diagnosis, prior to any treatment. To explore V-J signatures that distinguish ophthalmopathy from hyperthyroidism, a discovery set of about 99 patients was enrolled, made up of 40 to 45 with ophthalmopathy and some 58 with stable hyperthyroidism. Once sampling was done, hyperthyroidism patients were given methimazole at a starting dose of 30 mg daily, while ophthalmopathy patients were given high-dose intravenous methylprednisolone. An independent validation cohort was composed of 18 hyperthyroidism patients and approximately 15 patients who later progressed from hyperthyroidism to ophthalmopathy. TCR beta repertoire signatures were used to distinguish Graves' ophthalmopathy from Graves' hyperthyroidism and to predict progression to ophthalmopathy. In six hyperthyroidism patients, the T-cell repertoire of thyroid tissue was compared with the T-cell repertoire of blood. The approximately 98 discovery patients were randomly divided into training and test sets at a 7:3 ratio. In total, approximately 130 blood samples were TCR-sequenced: fewer than 50 ophthalmopathy, about 75 hyperthyroidism and roughly 17 hyperthyroidism-to-ophthalmopathy patients.

The paper's findings and limits, for the study overall: The 13-signature model separated ophthalmopathy from stable hyperthyroidism with around 90% sensitivity and about 81% specificity in cross-validation, and 80%/75% in the test set. Sample size was not statistically predetermined, and group allocation was not concealed from the investigators. In validation, the model predicted ophthalmopathy progression with nearly 71% sensitivity and roughly 72% specificity; roughly 11 predicted patients were CT-confirmed with GO in a median of approximately 6.5 months. Among expanded thyroid clonotypes with frequency above 0.001, most also showed up in blood, which suggests that blood repertoires may reflect the thyroid immune response.

For repertoire sequencing, TCR beta CDR3 regions were amplified from RNA transcripts. A first-round RT-PCR used HTBI primers with the Qiagen OneStep RT-PCR kit, followed by a second-round multiplex PCR, size selection and purification. Sequencing of the libraries was carried out on an Illumina HiSeq2000 in paired-end mode with 100 bp reads. Turning to the authors' computational methods: SOAPnuke was used to process the reads, removing any read that contained adapters or uncalled bases, had a mean Phred below 15, or lacked an exact match to the constant primer or identifier. High-quality paired reads were merged with COPE v1.2.5. Each unique nucleotide sequence was treated as a clonotype, and MiTCR v1.1 was used to align the clonotypes to the IMGT TRB V, D and J references. The analysis was limited to V-J combinations with a frequency above 0.0001, which together covered around 99% of the repertoires. For each V-J combination, a TCR clonal expansion and chaos score was defined as the ratio of F50 clonal expansion to chaos observed in the TCRdist matrix. Welch's t-statistics and random forest were used to reduce features to about a dozen V-J combinations, which were fed into a naive Bayes classifier. Thyroid-blood repertoire similarity was quantified with the Morisita-Horn index. The public reads were run again by TCRdb, first through fastp at Q25 and then through MiXCR, and only productive beta chains were kept. Rows merge per CDR3 protein into single entries with the most common DNA and genes. TCRdb assigned the V and J calls; the authors' analysis was not used. Counted in this sample were 400,000 or so distinct CDR3 sequences; roughly 15% of them appeared once. The ten most abundant clones make up roughly 7% of the sample.

A patient counted as having stable hyperthyroidism if there was no progression to ophthalmopathy within 18 months of follow-up. Patients with hyperthyroidism were aged 18 to 65 years, had been newly diagnosed, and had a disease duration of less than 2 months. Patients with other autoimmune diseases, uncontrolled infections, pregnancy or lactation were excluded from the study. Diagnosis relied on clinical symptoms, serum thyroxine, TRAb, thyroid ultrasound and orbital computed tomography. Ficoll-Paque density gradient centrifugation was used to isolate PBMCs from 10 ml of fresh peripheral blood. Total RNA was extracted using Trizol reagent, and RNA quality was checked on an Agilent 2100 Bioanalyzer. Concerning this clonotype: What antigen it recognizes has not been identified. Base qualities were left out, and no much larger clone turns up one base away.

The germline V gene encodes CDR1 LNHDA and CDR2 SQIVND (reference sequence). V and J are truncated by 1 base and 5 bases respectively, leaving an intervening sequence of 5 bases. From cysteine to phenylalanine, the CDR3 is 12 amino acids long. Left in the record is the CDR3 DNA by itself, 36 bases read in frame from the first base. This receptor was identified in a woman between 18 and 30 years old with stable Graves' hyperthyroidism. Donor details come from another sample of the same person, matched by shared clones. Input material: peripheral blood. The sequence joins TRBV19 to TRBJ1-1; no confident D gene assignment can be made. Read as DNA, the sequence is TGTGCCAGTAGTATAGGGTTTACTGAAGCTTTCTTT. Translated, this gives CASSIGFTEAFF. With all but the CDR3 taken from the reference TRBV19 and TRBJ1-1 genes, the full variable domain is: DGGITQSPKYLFRKEGQNVTLSCEQNLNHDAMYWYRQDPGQGLRLIYYSQIVNDFQKGDIAEGYSVSREKKESFPLTVTSAQKNPTAFYLCASSIGFTEAFFGQGTRLTVV.